The 7 T cell receptor beta chains presented below share a single source sample, sequenced in a study of T cell responses to AZD1222 COVID-19 vaccine. Sequencing was performed with immunoSEQ multiplex PCR; in TCRdb, only in-frame clones are kept and a portion is missing. This sample has 74,000 or so clones, with approximately 84% found just once. Here the sequenced sample was peripheral blood, taken on day 0 of AZD1222 vaccination. The receptors come from an adult in good health.

V and J are TRBV12-5 and TRBJ2-1; possibly TRBD1 for D (7 bases). Trimming left V 2 bases short and J 4 bases short, with 12 bases between. The CDR3 runs 15 residues. Germline values: CDR1 LGHNT, CDR2 FRNRAP. This CDR3 is CASGLLQGRYNEQFF. CDR3 sequence (DNA): TGTGCTAGTGGTTTGCTACAGGGGAGGTACAATGAGCAGTTCTTC.

The chain carries TRBV15 and TRBJ1-5, with a possible D match to TRBD1 (6 bases). Trimming took 5 bases from V and 0 from J, leaving 14 bases between them. The CDR3 is 16 amino acids. CDR1 and CDR2 (germline): LNHNV, YYDKDF (reference sequence). The CDR3 DNA sequence: TGTGCCACCAGCCCGCAGACAGGATCTAGCAATCAGCCCCAGCATTTT. It yields the protein CATSPQTGSSNQPQHF.

This sequence joins TRBV7-3 and TRBJ2-3; D ambiguous. Per germline, CDR1 SGHTA and CDR2 FQGTGA. CDR3 length: 12 amino acids. V lost 6 bases, J lost 2 bases, and 6 bases lay in between. The CDR3 spells CASSPNTDTQYF. Written as DNA, the CDR3 is TGTGCCAGCAGTCCTAACACAGATACGCAGTATTTT.

V and J are TRBV7-2 and TRBJ2-2; TRBD1 might be the D (5 bases). V was pared by 5 bases and J by 2 bases, with 9 bases between. The germline CDR1 and CDR2 sequences are SGHTA and FQGNSA. CDR3 length: 14 amino acids. The CDR3, as DNA: TGTGCCAGCAGCAAAGACAGAAACACCGGGGAGCTGTTTTTT. Encoded protein: CASSKDRNTGELFF.

The chain is built from TRBV11-2 and TRBJ1-6; D not resolved. Germline V CDR1 and CDR2: SGHAT, FQNNGV. The CDR3 length is 12 residues. V was shortened by 3 bases and J by 3 bases, with 0 bases between the two germline ends. This CDR3 reads CASSFYNSPLHF. CDR3 coding DNA: TGTGCCAGCAGCTTCTATAATTCACCCCTCCACTTT.

V and J are TRBV10-3 and TRBJ2-5, with D unclear. The CDR3 consists of 12 residues. The ends were cut back, 11 bases at V and 2 bases at J, with 12 bases in the middle. CDR1 and CDR2 from the germline V gene are ENHRY and SYGVKD. The CDR3 DNA sequence: TGTGCCGTTAAAGCCGGGCAAGAGACCCAGTACTTC. Its protein product is CAVKAGQETQYF.

The V gene is TRBV6-1, the J gene TRBJ1-2, with TRBD1 matching 8 bases. V trimming: 2 bases; J trimming: 6 bases; junction bases outside the gene matches: 8. Germline CDR1 reads MNHNS; CDR2 reads SASEGT. This CDR3 has 15 residues. The CDR3 bases are TGTGCCAGCAGTGAAACGAGACAGGGGTGGAATGGCTACACCTTC. Its translation is CASSETRQGWNGYTF.